The clone carrying this T cell receptor beta chain was detected a few times. Its cognate antigen is unknown. These data originate in a study of identical twins. Findings of the study overall: In beta out-of-frame sequences, the excess sharing between twins was weaker.

Template switching supplied a universal primer site; unique molecular identifiers were carried on the cDNA. A single record per CDR3 protein comes from TCRdb applying MiXCR to the 5' RACE reads. The data hold around 1.7 million distinct CDR3 sequences, with roughly 35% observed a single time. The CDR3 is made up of 15 amino acids. Looked up from germline, CDR1 is SNHLY and CDR2 is FYNNEI. Trimming removed 8 bases from V and 2 bases from J, with 17 bases in between. This sequence joins TRBV2 and TRBJ2-3, with D perhaps TRBD1 or TRBD2 (5 bases each). The receptor comes from a newborn girl in good health. Sequenced sample: cord blood. The CDR3 nucleotides read TGTGCCAGCGGGGGTTCAGCTGTTACCACAGATACGCAGTATTTT. Protein sequence: CASGGSAVTTDTQYF.